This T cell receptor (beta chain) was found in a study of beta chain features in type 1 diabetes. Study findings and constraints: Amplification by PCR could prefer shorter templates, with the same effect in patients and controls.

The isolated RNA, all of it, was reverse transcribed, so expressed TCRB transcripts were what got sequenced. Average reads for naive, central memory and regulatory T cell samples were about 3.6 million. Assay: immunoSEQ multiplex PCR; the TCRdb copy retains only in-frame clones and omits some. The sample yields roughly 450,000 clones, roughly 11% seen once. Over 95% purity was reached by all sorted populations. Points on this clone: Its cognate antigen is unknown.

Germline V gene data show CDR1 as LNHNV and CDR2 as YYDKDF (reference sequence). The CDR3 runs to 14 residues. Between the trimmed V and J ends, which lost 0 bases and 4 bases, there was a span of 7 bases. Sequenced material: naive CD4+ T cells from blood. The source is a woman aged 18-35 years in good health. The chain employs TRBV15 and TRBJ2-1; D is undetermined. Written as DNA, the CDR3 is TGTGCCACCAGCAGAGATTACCAATACAATGAGCAGTTCTTC. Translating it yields CATSRDYQYNEQFF.